This TCR beta chain comes out of a study of shared clonotypes between healthy human individuals. Regarding the study as a whole: Sampling was confined to blood; repertoires within tissues likely differ.

V was clipped by 5 bases and J by 3 bases; unmatched bases: 13. The germline V gene encodes CDR1 SGHTA and CDR2 FQGNSA. The CDR3 spans 18 residues. Clones were read by immunoSEQ multiplex PCR, and TCRdb kept only the in-frame ones, dropping some. Among about a million clones listed, 65% to 80% were seen once. With respect to this clone: The target antigen is unknown.

In the CD4+ fraction, cells were divided into CD45RA+ naive and CD45RA-negative memory subsets. This clonotype was sampled from a young man in good health. The V gene is TRBV7-2, the J gene TRBJ2-1, with 10 nucleotides matching TRBD2. Material: memory CD4+ T cells sorted from blood. Subset meaning: CD45RA-negative fraction. The CDR3 bases are TGTGCCAGCAGCCCTAATCTAGCGGGAGAGTTCCACTACAATGAGCAGTTCTTC. This encodes CASSPNLAGEFHYNEQFF. The complete variable domain, with remaining parts taken from reference TRBV7-2 and TRBJ2-1, reads GAGVSQSPSNKVTEKGKDVELRCDPISGHTALYWYRQSLGQGLEFLIYFQGNSAPDKSGLPSDRFSAERTGGSVSTLTIQRTQQEDSAVYLCASSPNLAGEFHYNEQFFGPGTRLTVL.